This T cell receptor beta chain originates from a study of circulating tumor DNA in untreated peripheral T-cell lymphoma (TCRdb year 2021). About the investigation overall: To follow circulating tumor DNA that carried tumor TCR clonotypes, serum samples were taken at baseline and then repeatedly over the course of treatment.

In a trial, the study monitored patients with peripheral T-cell lymphoma who were getting frontline treatment by applying next-generation sequencing to their T-cell receptor sequences. The library was produced with the immunoSEQ multiplex PCR assay. TCRdb provides this immuneACCESS table in a form limited to in-frame rearrangements. Some clones are lacking; in checked studies, under half of them reflect an unresolved V gene, and why the rest are absent is not known. The sample table records fewer than 650 clones; roughly 90% of these occur just once. The biggest ten clones account for roughly a tenth of the sample. What the work shows at the level of the full study, not this receptor alone: ctDNA persistence did not always predict relapse, since two patients whose ctDNA remained detectable after therapy stayed in remission over approximately 10 years of follow-up. Among roughly 25 serially sampled patients, 38% cleared ctDNA after two cycles, and detectable ctDNA after therapy showed a trend toward worse survival. Tumor-specific clonotypes were found in about 72% of patients, coming from approximately 87% of baseline tissues and approximately 67% of baseline serum samples.

As encoded in the germline V gene (reference sequence), CDR1 is GTSNPN while CDR2 is SVGIG. The CDR3, cysteine through phenylalanine, is 16 amino acids long. Kept here is only the CDR3 DNA, which spans 48 bases and is read in frame from base 1. Clipping removes 0 bases from V and 5 bases from J, with 11 as the unmatched junction base count. Points on this clone: It lacks a known antigen. Within one base of it there is no much larger clone, and no base qualities were kept.

Sequenced: cell-free DNA from blood serum. The chain employs TRBV30 and TRBJ2-5; 8 central bases correspond to TRBD2. The TCR originated in a human donor with peripheral T-cell lymphoma. The CDR3 is CAWSVLASGRRETQYF. The DNA is TGTGCCTGGAGTGTACTGGCTAGCGGGCGTCGGGAGACCCAGTACTTC.